This T cell receptor beta chain was identified in a study of blood T cell repertoires in COVID-19. TCRdb keeps only in-frame clones here, not all; method: immunoSEQ multiplex PCR. Of around 230,000 clones listed, almost 85% are singletons. The study recruited people aged about 18 to 90 years across more than 20 US areas. Participants had their cohort set by participant-reported clinical history. Per germline, CDR1 GTSNPN and CDR2 SVGIG (reference sequence). The CDR3 loop spans 13 amino acids. V shed 0 bases, J shed 5 bases, and the junction held 3 bases outside the gene matches. Input material: PBMCs or T cells enriched from blood (not recorded which). This clonotype originated in a man aged 35 to 55 who had recovered from COVID-19. This sequence joins TRBV30 and TRBJ1-1, with 7 bases aligning to TRBD1. Here the CDR3 DNA reads TGTGCCTGGAGTGTAAAGGGGGCGACTGAAGCTTTCTTT. Its protein is CAWSVKGATEAFF.